This TCR beta chain was sequenced for a study of blood T cell repertoires in COVID-19. Looking at the study overall: The United States, Italy and Spain were the sources of the acute and convalescent COVID-19 samples. T cells, B-cell-depleted T cells, or PBMCs supplied cDNA or gDNA.

Under the authors' procedure: Estimation of nucleated cell counts was performed using reference gene primer amplification. Using immunoSEQ multiplex PCR, the repertoire was profiled, and TCRdb retains in-frame clones only, with some absent. That table furnishes V, J and clone size, whereas the DNA furnished D and trimming. The sample contains tens of thousands of clones, approximately 93% of which appear only once. This clone was recorded a few times. This CDR3 region has 15 residues. The germline V gene has CDR1 LGHDT and CDR2 YNNKEL (reference sequence). Trimming removed 0 bases from V and 10 bases from J; junction bases left unmatched: 10.

The TCR sequence derives from a human donor with active COVID-19. The donor label of this sample is uncertain. The sequencing input was peripheral blood. The rearrangement links TRBV3-1 (or the pseudogene TRBV3-2) to TRBJ2-3, with 7 nucleotides matching TRBD1. This CDR3 is CASSQDPQQGKPQYF. In nucleotides, the CDR3 is TGTGCCAGCAGCCAAGACCCTCAACAGGGGAAGCCGCAGTATTTT.